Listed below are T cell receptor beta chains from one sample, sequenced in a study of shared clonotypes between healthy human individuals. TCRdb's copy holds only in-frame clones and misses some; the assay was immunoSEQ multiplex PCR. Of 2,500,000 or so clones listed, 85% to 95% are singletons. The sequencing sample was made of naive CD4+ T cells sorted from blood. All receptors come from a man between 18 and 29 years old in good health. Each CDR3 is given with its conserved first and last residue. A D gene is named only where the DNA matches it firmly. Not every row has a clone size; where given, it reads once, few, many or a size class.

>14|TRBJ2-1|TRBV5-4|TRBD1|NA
TGTGCCAGCAGCTTGGGGACAGGGGGTAATGAGCAGTTCTTC
CASSLGTGGNEQFF
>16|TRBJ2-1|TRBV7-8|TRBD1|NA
TGTGCCAGCAGCCCCTGGACAGGGAAAAGTTACAATGAGCAGTTCTTC
CASSPWTGKSYNEQFF
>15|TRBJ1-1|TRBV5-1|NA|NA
TGCGCCAGCAGCTTGGCCGAGGCTATGAACACTGAAGCTTTCTTT
CASSLAEAMNTEAFF
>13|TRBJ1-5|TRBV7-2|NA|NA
TGTGCCAGCAGCTTAAGAGGGAATCAGCCCCAGCATTTT
CASSLRGNQPQHF
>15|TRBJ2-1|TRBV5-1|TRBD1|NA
TGCGCCAGCCGCCAGACAGGGGAGATCGGCAATGAGCAGTTCTTC
CASRQTGEIGNEQFF
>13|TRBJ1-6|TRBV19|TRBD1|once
TGTGCCACAGGGACAGCCTATAATTCACCCCTCCACTTT
CATGTAYNSPLHF
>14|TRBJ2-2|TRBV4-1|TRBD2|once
TGCGCCAGCGGACGGGAGGCGAACACCGGGGAGCTGTTTTTT
CASGREANTGELFF
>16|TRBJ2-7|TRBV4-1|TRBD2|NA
TGCGCCAGCAGCCAAGACTGGCGGGGGGCCTCCTACGAGCAGTACTTC
CASSQDWRGASYEQYF
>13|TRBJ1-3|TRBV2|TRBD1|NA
TGTGCCAGCAGACGGGACAGCGGAAACACCATATATTTT
CASRRDSGNTIYF
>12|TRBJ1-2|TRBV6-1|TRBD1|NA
TGTGCCAGCATTAGACAGGGGCATGGCTACACCTTC
CASIRQGHGYTF
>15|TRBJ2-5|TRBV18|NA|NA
TGTGCCAGCTCAAGGGGATCAACTAGCCTCGAGACCCAGTACTTC
CASSRGSTSLETQYF
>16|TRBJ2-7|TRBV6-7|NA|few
TGTGCCAGCATCGAGTGTAGGAGACAGCGCGACTACGAGCAGTACTTC
CASIECRRQRDYEQYF
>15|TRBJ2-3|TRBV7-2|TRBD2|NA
TGTGCCAGCAGCTTCCTAGCGGGGAGCACAGATACGCAGTATTTT
CASSFLAGSTDTQYF
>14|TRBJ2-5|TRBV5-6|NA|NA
TGTGCCAGCAGCTTCTCGGGAACCCGGTGGGCCCAGTACTTC
CASSFSGTRWAQYF
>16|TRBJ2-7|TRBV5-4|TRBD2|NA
TGTGCCAGCAGCTGGACTAGCGGGAGGGCCCCTTACGAGCAGTACTTC
CASSWTSGRAPYEQYF
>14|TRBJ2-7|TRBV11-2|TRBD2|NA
TGTGCCAGCAGCTTTACGGGGGGAGGCTACGAGCAGTACTTC
CASSFTGGGYEQYF
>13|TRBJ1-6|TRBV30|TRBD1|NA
TGTGCCGGCCGACAGGGGGCTAATTCACCCCTCCACTTT
CAGRQGANSPLHF
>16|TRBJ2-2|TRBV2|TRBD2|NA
TGTGCCAGCAGCTTAATAGCGGGAGGGCCAGTCGGGGAGCTGTTTTTT
CASSLIAGGPVGELFF